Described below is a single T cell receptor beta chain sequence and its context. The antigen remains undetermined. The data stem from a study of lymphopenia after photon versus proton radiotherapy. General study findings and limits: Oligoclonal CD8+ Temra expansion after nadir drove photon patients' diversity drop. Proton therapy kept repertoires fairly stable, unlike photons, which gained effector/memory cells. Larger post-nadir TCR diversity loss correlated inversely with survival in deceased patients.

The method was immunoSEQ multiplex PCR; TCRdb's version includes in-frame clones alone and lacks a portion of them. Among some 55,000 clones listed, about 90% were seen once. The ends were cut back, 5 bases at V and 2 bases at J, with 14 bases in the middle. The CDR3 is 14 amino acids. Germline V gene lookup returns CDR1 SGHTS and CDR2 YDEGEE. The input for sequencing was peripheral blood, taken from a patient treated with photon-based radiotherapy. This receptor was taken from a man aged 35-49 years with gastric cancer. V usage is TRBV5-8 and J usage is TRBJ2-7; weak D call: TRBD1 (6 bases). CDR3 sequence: CASSSGTPTYEQYF. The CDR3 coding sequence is TGTGCCAGCAGTTCCGGGACACCGACCTACGAGCAGTACTTC.